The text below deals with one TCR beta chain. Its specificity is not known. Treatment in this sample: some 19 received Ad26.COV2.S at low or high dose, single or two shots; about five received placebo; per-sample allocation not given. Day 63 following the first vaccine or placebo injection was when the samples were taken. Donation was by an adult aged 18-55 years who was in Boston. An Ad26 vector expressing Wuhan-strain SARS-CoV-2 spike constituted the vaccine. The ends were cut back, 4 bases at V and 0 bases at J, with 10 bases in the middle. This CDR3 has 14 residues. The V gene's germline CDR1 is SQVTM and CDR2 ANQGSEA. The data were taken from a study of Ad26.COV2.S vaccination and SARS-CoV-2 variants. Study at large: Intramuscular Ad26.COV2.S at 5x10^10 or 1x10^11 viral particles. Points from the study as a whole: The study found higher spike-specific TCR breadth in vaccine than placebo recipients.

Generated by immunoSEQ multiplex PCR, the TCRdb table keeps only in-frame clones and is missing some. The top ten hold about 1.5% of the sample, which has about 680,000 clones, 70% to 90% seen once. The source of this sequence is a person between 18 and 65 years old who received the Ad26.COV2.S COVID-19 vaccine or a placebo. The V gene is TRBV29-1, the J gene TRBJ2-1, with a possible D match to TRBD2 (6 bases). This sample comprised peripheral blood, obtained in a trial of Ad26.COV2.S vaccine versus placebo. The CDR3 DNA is TGCAGCGTTGCGGTCGGGGGCTCCTACAATGAGCAGTTCTTC. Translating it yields CSVAVGGSYNEQFF.